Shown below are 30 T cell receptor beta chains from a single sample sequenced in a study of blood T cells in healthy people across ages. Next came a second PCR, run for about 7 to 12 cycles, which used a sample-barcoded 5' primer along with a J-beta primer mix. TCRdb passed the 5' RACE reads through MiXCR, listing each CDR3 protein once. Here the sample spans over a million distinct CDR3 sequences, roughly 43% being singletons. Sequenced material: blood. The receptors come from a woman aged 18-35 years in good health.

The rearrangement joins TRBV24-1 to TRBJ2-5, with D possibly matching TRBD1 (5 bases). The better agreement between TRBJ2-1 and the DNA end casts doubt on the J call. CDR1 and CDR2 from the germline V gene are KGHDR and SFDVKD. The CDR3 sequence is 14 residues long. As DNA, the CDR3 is TGTGCCACCAGTGATCCAGACAGTCAAGAGACCCAGTTCTTC. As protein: CATSDPDSQETQFF.

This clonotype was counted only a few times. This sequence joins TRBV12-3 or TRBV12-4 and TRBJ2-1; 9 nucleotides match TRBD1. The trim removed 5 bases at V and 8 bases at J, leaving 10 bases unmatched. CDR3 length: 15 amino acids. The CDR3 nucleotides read TGTGCCAGCAGTCCACACAGGGGGCCCAAGGATGAGCAGTTCTTC. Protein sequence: CASSPHRGPKDEQFF.

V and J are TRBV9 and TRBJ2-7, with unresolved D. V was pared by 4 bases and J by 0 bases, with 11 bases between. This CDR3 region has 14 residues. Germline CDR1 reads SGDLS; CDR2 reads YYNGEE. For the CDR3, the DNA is TGTGCCAGCAGCACCGAGCCTAGCTCCTACGAGCAGTACTTC. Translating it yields CASSTEPSSYEQYF.

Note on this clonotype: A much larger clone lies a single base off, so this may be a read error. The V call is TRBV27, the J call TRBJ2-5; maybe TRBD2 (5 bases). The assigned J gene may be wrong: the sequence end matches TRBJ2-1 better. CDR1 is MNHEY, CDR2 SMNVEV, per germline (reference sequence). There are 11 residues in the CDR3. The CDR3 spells CASSHGETQFF. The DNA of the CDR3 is TGTGCCAGCAGTCATGGGGAGACCCAGTTCTTC.

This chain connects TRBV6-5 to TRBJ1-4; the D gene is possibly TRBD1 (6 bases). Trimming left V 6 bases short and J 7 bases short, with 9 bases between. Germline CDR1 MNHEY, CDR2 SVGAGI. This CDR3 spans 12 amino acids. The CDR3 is CASRKQGEKLFF. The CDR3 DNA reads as TGTGCCAGCAGGAAACAGGGTGAAAAACTGTTTTTT.

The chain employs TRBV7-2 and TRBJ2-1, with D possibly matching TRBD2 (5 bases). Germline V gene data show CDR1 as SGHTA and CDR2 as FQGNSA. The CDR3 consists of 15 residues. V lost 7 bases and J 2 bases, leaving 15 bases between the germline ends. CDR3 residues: CASTYLGGAYNEQFF. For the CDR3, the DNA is TGTGCCAGCACCTACCTCGGAGGAGCCTACAATGAGCAGTTCTTC. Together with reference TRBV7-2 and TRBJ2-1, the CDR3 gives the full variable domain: GAGVSQSPSNKVTEKGKDVELRCDPISGHTALYWYRQSLGQGLEFLIYFQGNSAPDKSGLPSDRFSAERTGGSVSTLTIQRTQQEDSAVYLCASTYLGGAYNEQFFGPGTRLTVL.

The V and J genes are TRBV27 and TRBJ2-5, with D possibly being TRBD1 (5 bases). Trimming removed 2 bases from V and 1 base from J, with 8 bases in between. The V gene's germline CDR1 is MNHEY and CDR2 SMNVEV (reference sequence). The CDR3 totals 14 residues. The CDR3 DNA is TGTGCCAGCAGTTTAAGACAGACCCAAGAGACCCAGTACTTC. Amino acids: CASSLRQTQETQYF.

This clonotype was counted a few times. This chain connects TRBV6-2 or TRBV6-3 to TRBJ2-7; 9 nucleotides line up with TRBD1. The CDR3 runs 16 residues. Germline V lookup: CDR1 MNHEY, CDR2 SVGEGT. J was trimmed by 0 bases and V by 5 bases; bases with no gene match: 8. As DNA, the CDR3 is TGTGCCAGCAGTCTTAGAAGGGACAGGGTCTCCTACGAGCAGTACTTC. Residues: CASSLRRDRVSYEQYF.

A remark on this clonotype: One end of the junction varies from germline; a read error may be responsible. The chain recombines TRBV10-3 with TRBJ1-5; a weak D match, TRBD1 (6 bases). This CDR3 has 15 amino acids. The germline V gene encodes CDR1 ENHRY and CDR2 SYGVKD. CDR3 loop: CAISESQGSNQPRHF. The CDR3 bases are TGTGCCATCAGTGAGTCCCAGGGGAGCAATCAGCCCCGGCATTTT.

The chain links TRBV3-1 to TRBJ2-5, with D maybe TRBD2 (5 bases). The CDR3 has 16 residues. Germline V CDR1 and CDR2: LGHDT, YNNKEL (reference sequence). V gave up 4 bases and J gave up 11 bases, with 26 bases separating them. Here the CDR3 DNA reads TGTGCCAGCAGCCCGACTACAGCAGTGAGGGCCAATGAGCAGTACTTC. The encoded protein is CASSPTTAVRANEQYF.

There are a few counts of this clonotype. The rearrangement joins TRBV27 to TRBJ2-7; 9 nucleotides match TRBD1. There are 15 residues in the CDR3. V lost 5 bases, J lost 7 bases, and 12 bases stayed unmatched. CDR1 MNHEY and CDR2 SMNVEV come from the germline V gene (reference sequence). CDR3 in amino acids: CASSVTGTGYNEQYF. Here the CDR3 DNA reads TGTGCCAGCAGTGTCACCGGGACAGGGTACAATGAGCAGTACTTC.

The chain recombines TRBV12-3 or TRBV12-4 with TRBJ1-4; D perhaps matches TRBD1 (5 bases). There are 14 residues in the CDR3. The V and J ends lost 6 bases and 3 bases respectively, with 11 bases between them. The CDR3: CASSPGGSNEKLFF. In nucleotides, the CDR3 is TGTGCCAGCAGCCCGGGGGGATCTAATGAAAAACTGTTTTTT.

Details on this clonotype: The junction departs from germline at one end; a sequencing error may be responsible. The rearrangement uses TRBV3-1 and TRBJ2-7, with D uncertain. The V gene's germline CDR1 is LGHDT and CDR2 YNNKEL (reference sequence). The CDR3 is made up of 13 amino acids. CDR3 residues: CTSSRQSSYEQYF. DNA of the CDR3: TGTACCAGCAGCCGTCAGAGCTCCTACGAGCAGTACTTC.

In DNA form, the CDR3 reads TGTGCCAGCAGCGACAGGGGAGCAACTAATGAAAAACTGTTTTTT. It specifies CASSDRGATNEKLFF. This rearrangement joins TRBV14 to TRBJ1-4; 8 nucleotides align to TRBD1. V was pared by 5 bases and J by 0 bases, with 2 bases of the junction left unmatched. The CDR3 contains 15 residues. In germline, CDR1 is SGHDN, CDR2 FVKESK.

CDR3 coding DNA: TGTGCCAGCAGTGGAGGGTTAGGAGGTTCCCAGTTCTTC. Its protein product is CASSGGLGGSQFF. This chain uses TRBV2 with TRBJ2-1, with D possibly TRBD2 on 5 matching bases. The CDR3 totals 13 residues. V dropped 4 bases and J dropped 13 bases, with 17 bases sitting between them. From germline, CDR1 is SNHLY and CDR2 FYNNEI.

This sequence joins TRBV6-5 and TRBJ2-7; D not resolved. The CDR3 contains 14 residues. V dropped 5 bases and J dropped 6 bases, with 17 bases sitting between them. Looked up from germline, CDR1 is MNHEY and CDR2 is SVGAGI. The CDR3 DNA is TGTGCCAGCAGTCCACATCTCCTCAACTCCGAGCAGTACTTC. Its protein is CASSPHLLNSEQYF.

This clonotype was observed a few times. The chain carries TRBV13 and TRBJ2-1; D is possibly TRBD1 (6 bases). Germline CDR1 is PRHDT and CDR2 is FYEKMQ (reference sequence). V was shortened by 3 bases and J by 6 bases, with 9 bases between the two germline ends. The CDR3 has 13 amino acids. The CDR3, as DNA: TGTGCCAGCAGCTTGTACAGGGCCAATGAGCAGTTCTTC. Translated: CASSLYRANEQFF.

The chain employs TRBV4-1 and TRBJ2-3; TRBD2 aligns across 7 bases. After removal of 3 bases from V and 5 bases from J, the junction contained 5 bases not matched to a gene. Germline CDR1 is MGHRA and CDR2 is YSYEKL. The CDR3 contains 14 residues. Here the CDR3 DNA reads TGCGCCAGCAGCCATGCGGGGGTTTTAGATACGCAGTATTTT. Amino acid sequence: CASSHAGVLDTQYF.

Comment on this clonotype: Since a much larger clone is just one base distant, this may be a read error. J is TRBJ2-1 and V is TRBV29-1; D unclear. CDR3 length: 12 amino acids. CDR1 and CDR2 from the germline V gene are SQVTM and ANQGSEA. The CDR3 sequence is CRVDSSYNEQFF. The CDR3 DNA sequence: TGCCGCGTTGATTCCTCCTACAATGAGCAGTTCTTC.

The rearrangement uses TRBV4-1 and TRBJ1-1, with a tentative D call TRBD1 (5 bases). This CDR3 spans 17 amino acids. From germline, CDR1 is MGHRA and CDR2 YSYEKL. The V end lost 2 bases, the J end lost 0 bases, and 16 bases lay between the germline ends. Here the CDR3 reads CASSQQLRGGMNTEAFF. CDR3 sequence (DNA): TGCGCCAGCAGCCAACAATTGAGGGGAGGGATGAACACTGAAGCTTTCTTT.

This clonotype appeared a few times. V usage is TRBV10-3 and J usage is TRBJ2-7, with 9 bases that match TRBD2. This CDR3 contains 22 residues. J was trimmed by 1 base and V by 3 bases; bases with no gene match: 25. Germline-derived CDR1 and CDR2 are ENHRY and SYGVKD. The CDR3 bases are TGTGCCATCAGTGACCCCGCCGGGACTAGCTTTACGTTCGTAGCCTCTTCCTACGAGCAGTACTTC. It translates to CAISDPAGTSFTFVASSYEQYF.

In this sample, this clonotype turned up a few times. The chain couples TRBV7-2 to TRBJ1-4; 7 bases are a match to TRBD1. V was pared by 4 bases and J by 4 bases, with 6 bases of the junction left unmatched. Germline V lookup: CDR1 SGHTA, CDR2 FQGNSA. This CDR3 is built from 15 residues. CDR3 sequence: CASSSTGTVNEKLFF. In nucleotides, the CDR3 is TGTGCCAGCAGCTCAACCGGGACAGTTAATGAAAAACTGTTTTTT. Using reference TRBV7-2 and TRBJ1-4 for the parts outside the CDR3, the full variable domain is GAGVSQSPSNKVTEKGKDVELRCDPISGHTALYWYRQSLGQGLEFLIYFQGNSAPDKSGLPSDRFSAERTGGSVSTLTIQRTQQEDSAVYLCASSSTGTVNEKLFFGSGTQLSVL.

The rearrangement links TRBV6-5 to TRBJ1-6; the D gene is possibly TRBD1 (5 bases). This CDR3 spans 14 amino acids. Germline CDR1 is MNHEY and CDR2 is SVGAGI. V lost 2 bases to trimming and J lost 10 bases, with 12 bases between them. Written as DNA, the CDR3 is TGTGCCAGCAGTTACGGGGGTTTTGGGTCACCCCTCCACTTT. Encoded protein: CASSYGGFGSPLHF.

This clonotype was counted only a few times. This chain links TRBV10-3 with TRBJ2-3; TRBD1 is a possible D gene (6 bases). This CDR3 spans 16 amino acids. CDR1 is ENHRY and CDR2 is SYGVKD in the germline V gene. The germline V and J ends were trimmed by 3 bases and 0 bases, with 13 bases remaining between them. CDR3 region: CAISDHRVESTDTQYF. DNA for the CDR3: TGTGCCATCAGTGACCACAGGGTAGAGAGCACAGATACGCAGTATTTT.

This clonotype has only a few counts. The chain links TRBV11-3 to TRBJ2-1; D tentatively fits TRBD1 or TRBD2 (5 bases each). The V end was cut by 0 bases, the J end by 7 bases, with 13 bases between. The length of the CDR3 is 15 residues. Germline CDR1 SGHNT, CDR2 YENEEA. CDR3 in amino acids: CASSLDQTGRNEQFF. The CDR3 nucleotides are TGTGCCAGCAGCTTAGATCAAACGGGGCGGAATGAGCAGTTCTTC.

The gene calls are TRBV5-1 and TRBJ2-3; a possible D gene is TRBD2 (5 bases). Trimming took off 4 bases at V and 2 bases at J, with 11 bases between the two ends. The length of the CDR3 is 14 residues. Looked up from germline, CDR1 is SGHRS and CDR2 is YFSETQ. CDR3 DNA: TGCGCCAGCAGCCGGACTCAAGTCACAGATACGCAGTATTTT. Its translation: CASSRTQVTDTQYF.

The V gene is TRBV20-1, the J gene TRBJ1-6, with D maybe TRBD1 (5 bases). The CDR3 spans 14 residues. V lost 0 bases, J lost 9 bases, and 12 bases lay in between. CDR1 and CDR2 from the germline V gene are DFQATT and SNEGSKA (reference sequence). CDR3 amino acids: CSARDNRGRSPLHF. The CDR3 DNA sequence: TGCAGTGCTAGAGATAATCGGGGACGTTCACCCCTCCACTTT.

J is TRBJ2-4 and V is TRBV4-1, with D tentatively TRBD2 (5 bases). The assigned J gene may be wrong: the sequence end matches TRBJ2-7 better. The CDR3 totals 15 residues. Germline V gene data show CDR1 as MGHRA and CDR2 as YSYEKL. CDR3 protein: CASSQVPGKGYEQYF. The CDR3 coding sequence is TGCGCCAGCAGCCAAGTCCCGGGGAAAGGCTACGAGCAGTACTTC.

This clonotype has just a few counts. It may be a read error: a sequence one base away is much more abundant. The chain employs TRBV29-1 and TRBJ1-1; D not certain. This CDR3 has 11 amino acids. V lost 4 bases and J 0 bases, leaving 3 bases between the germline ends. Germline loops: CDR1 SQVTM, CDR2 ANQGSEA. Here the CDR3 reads CSVVLNTEAFF. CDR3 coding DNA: TGCAGCGTTGTCCTGAACACTGAAGCTTTCTTT.

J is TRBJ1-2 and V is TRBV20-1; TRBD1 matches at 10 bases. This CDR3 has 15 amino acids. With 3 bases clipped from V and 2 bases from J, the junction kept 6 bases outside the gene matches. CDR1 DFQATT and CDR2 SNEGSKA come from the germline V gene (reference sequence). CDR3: CSARVRGQGNYGYTF. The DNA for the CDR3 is TGCAGTGCTAGGGTACGGGGACAGGGGAACTATGGCTACACCTTC.